This is a list of T cell receptor beta chains from one sample in a study of cytomegalovirus exposure and HLA in healthy donors. Profiled with immunoSEQ multiplex PCR; TCRdb holds only in-frame clones, not every one. The data contain more than 65,000 clones, about 74% of them singletons. Sequenced input: PBMCs. The receptors stem from a man aged 35 to 55 in good health and CMV-seronegative. The CDR3 runs from the conserved cysteine through the conserved F or W. D genes are given only for firm matches. Not every row has a clone size; where given, it reads once, few, many or a size class.

D: TRBD2; size: .; V: TRBV7-2; J: TRBJ2-1; DNA: TGTGCCAGCAGCTTAACCTGGACTAGTATGTATGAGCAGTTCTTC; CDR3: CASSLTWTSMYEQFF
D: .; size: few; V: TRBV28; J: TRBJ1-3; DNA: TGTGCCAGCAGTATCTTAGCCAGTGTCCTTGCGGGGGGTGGAAACACCATATATTTT; CDR3: CASSILASVLAGGGNTIYF
D: TRBD1; size: few; V: TRBV18; J: TRBJ2-7; DNA: TGTGCCAGCTCACCGGGACAGGGAGGGAACGAGCAGTACTTC; CDR3: CASSPGQGGNEQYF
D: TRBD1; size: .; V: TRBV19; J: TRBJ2-2; DNA: TGTGCCAGTACCGCGGACAGGACTTCGACCCGAAAGAACACCGGGGAGCTGTTTTTT; CDR3: CASTADRTSTRKNTGELFF
D: .; size: few; V: TRBV5-4; J: TRBJ1-6; DNA: TGTGCCAGCAGCTTGGCCGGGGGGTTGAGGGCCTATAATTCACCCCTCCACTTT; CDR3: CASSLAGGLRAYNSPLHF
D: TRBD2; size: .; V: TRBV5-5; J: TRBJ2-7; DNA: TGTGCCAGCAGCTTACTGACTAGCGGGCACGTGGGCTACGAGCAGTACTTC; CDR3: CASSLLTSGHVGYEQYF
D: .; size: few; V: TRBV11-1; J: TRBJ1-1; DNA: TGTGCCAGCAGCTTAAGGGGCACTGAAGCTTTCTTT; CDR3: CASSLRGTEAFF
D: .; size: .; V: TRBV5-6; J: TRBJ1-2; DNA: TGTGCCAGCAGCTTGTCTAGGCTTTATGGCTACACCTTC; CDR3: CASSLSRLYGYTF
D: TRBD1; size: .; V: TRBV28; J: TRBJ2-7; DNA: TGTGCCAGCAACGCCCTGGGACAGGGTGGACACGAGCAGTACTTC; CDR3: CASNALGQGGHEQYF
D: TRBD1; size: .; V: TRBV5-6; J: TRBJ2-2; DNA: TGTGCCAGCAGCCGCTGGACAGGGGTCAACACCGGGGAGCTGTTTTTT; CDR3: CASSRWTGVNTGELFF
D: .; size: .; V: TRBV5-1; J: TRBJ1-1; DNA: TGCGCCAGCAGCTTGGCTGGCATCATGAACACTGAAGCTTTCTTT; CDR3: CASSLAGIMNTEAFF